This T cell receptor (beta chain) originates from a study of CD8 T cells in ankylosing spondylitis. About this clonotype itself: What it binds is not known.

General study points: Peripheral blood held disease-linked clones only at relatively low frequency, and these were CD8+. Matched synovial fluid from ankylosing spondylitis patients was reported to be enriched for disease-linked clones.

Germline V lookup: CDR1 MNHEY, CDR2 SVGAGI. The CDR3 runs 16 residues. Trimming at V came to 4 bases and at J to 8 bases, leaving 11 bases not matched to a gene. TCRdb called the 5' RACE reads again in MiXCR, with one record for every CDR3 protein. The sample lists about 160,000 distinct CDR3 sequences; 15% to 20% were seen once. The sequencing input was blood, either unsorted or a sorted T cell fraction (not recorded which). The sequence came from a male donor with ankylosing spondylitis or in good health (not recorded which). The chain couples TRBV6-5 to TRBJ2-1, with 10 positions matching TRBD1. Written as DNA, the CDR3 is TGTGCCAGCAGTTCGCCCAGGGGACAGGGGAGGGATGAGCAGTTCTTC. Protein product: CASSSPRGQGRDEQFF.